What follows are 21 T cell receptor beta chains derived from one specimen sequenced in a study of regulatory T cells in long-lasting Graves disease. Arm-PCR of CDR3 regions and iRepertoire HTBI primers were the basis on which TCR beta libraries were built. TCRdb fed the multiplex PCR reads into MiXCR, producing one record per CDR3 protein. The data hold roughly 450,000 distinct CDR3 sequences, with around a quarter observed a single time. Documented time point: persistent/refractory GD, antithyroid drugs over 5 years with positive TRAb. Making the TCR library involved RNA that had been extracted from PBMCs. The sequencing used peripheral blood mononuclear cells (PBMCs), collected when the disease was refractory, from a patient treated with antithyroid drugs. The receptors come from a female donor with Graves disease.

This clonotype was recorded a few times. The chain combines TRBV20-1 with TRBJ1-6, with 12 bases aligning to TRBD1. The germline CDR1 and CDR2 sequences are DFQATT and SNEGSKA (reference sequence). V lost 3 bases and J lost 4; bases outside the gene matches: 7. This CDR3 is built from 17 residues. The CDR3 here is CSARPGTGGVYNSPLHF. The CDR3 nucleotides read TGCAGTGCTAGGCCCGGGACAGGGGGCGTTTATAATTCACCCCTCCACTTT.

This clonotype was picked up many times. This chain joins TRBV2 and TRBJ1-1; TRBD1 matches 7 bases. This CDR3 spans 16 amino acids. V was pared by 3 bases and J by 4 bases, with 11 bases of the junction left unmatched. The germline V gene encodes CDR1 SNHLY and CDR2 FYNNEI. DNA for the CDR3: TGTGCCAGCAGTGATAGTAGGGGCAGGGGGGGCACTGAAGCTTTCTTT. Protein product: CASSDSRGRGGTEAFF. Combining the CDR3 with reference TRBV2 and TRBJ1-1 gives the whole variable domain EPEVTQTPSHQVTQMGQEVILRCVPISNHLYFYWYRQILGQKVEFLVSFYNNEISEKSEIFDDQFSVERPDGSNFTLKIRSTKLEDSAMYFCASSDSRGRGGTEAFFGQGTRLTVV.

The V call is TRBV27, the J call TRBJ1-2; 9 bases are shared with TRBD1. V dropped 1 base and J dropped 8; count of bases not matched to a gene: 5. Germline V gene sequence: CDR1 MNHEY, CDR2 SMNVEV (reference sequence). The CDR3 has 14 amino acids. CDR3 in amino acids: CASSLFATGGGYTF. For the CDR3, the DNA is TGTGCCAGCAGTTTATTCGCGACAGGGGGAGGCTACACCTTC.

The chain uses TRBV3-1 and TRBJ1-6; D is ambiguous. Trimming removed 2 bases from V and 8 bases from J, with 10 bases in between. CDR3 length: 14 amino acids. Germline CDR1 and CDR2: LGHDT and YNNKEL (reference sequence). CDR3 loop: CASSQLRGDSPLHF. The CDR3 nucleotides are TGTGCCAGCAGCCAACTGAGAGGCGATTCACCCCTCCACTTT.

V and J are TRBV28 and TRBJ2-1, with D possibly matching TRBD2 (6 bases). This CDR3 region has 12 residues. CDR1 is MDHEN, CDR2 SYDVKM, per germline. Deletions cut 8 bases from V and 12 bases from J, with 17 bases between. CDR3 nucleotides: TGTGCCAGCCGTCTGGGGACTTTTAGGCAGTTCTTC. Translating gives CASRLGTFRQFF.

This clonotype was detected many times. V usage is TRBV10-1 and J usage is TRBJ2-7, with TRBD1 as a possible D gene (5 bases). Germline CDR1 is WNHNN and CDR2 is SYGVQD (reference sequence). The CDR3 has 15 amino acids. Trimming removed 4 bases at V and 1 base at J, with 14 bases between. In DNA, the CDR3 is TGCGCCAGCAGTGCGCCAGACAGTTCTTCCTACGAGCAGTACTTC. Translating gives CASSAPDSSSYEQYF.

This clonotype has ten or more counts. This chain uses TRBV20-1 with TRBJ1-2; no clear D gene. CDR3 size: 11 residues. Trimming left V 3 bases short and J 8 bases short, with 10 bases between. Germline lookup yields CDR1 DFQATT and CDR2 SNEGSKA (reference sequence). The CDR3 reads CSASIFWGYTF. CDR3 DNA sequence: TGCAGTGCTAGTATCTTCTGGGGCTACACCTTC.

CDR3 nucleotides: TGTGCCAGCATGTCAGGACCTGACACAGATACGCAGTATTTT. This translates into CASMSGPDTDTQYF. This chain connects TRBV6-1 to TRBJ2-3; D uncertain. Trimming pared 7 bases from V and 2 bases from J, leaving 13 bases between. The CDR3 is 14 residues long. Germline CDR1 is MNHNS and CDR2 is SASEGT.

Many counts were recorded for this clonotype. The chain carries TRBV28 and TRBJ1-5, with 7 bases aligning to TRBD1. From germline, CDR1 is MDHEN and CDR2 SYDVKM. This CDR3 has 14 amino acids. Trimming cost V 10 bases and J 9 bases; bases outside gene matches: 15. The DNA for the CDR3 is TGTGCCATAAGGGACAGCCTCAAACCTTCGCCCCAGCATTTT. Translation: CAIRDSLKPSPQHF.

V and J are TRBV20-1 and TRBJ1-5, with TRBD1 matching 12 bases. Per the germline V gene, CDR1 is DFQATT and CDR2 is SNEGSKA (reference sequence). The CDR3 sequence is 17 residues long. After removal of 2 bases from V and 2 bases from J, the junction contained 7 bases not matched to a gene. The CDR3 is CSARKGQGAIRNQPQHF. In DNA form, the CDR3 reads TGCAGTGCTAGAAAGGGACAGGGGGCGATACGCAATCAGCCCCAGCATTTT.

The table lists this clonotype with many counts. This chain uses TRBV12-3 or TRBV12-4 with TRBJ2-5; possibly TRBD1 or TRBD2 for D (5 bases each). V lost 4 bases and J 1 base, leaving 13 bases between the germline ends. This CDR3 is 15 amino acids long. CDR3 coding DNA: TGTGCCAGCAGTTCCGGGGACGTGTTCCAAGAGACCCAGTACTTC. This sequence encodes CASSSGDVFQETQYF.

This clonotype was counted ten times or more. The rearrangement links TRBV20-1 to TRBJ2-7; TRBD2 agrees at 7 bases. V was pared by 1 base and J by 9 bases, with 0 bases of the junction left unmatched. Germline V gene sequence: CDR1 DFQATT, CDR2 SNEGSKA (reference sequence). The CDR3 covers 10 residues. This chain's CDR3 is CSARGEGQYF. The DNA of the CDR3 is TGCAGTGCTAGAGGGGAGGGGCAGTACTTC.

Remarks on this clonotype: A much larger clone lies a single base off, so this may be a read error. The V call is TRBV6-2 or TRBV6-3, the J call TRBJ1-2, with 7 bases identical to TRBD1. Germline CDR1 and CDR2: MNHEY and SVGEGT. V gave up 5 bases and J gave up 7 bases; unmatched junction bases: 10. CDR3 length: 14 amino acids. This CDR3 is CASSESVRGAGYTF. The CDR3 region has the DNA TGTGCCAGCAGTGAATCGGTCAGGGGGGCTGGCTACACCTTC.

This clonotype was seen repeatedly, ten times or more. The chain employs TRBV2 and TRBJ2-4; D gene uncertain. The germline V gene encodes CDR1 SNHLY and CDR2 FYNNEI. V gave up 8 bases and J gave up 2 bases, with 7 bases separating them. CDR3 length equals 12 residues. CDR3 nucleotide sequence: TGTGCCAGCCTCCCGACCAAAAACATTCAGTACTTC. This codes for CASLPTKNIQYF.

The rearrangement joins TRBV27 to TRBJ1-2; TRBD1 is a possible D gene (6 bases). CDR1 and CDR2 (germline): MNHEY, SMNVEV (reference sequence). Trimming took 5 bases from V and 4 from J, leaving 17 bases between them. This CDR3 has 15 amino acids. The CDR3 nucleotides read TGTGCCAGCAGTCCTATAGGGGGGGGCGGCTATGGCTACACCTTC. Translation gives CASSPIGGGGYGYTF.

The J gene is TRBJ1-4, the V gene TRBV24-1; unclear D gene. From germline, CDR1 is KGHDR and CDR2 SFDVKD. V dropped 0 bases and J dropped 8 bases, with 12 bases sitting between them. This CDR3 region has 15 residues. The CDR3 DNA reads TGTGCCACCAGTGATTTGTACCAGGAAGGAGAAAAACTGTTTTTT. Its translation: CATSDLYQEGEKLFF.

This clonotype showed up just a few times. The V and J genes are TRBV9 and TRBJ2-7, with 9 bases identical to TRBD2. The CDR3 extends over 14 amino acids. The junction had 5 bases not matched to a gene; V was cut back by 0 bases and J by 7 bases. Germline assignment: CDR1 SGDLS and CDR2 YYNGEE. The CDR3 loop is CASSVELAGREQYF. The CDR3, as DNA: TGTGCCAGCAGCGTAGAGCTAGCGGGAAGGGAGCAGTACTTC.

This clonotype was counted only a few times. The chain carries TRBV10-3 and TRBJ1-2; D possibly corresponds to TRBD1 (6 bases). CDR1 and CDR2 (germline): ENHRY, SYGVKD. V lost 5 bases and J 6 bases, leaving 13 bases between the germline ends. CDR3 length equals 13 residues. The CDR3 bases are TGTGCCATCAGTTTCGGGACATCCGATGGCTACACCTTC. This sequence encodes CAISFGTSDGYTF.

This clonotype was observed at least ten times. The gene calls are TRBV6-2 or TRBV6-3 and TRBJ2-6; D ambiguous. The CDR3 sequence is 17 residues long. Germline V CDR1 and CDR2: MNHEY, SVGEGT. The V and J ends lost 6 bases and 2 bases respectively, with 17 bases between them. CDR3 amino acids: CASRTGPKTTGANVLTF. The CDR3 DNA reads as TGTGCCAGCAGGACCGGGCCAAAAACAACTGGGGCCAACGTCCTGACTTTC.

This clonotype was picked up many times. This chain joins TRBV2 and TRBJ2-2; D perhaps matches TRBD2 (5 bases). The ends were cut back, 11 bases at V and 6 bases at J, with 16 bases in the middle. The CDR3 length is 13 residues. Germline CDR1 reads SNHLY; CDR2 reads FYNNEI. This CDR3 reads CAGFQLRAGELFF. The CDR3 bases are TGTGCCGGATTCCAGTTGAGGGCCGGGGAGCTGTTTTTT.

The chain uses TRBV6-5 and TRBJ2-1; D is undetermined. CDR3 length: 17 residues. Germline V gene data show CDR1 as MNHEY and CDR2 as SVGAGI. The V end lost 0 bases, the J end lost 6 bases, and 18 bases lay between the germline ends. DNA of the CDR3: TGTGCCAGCAGTTACTCGATTCGGCCAATACATCCCAATGAGCAGTTCTTC. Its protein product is CASSYSIRPIHPNEQFF.